A single T cell receptor beta chain is shown here with its context. Its antigen is currently unknown. This sample is part of a study of cytomegalovirus exposure and HLA in healthy donors. Study-wide background: The Caucasian-associated ancestry cluster held around 81% of around 380 genotyped donors.

With 60 Vbeta and 13 Jbeta primers, the PCR was carried out. Some clones are missing from TCRdb's copy, which holds only in-frame ones; the method was immunoSEQ multiplex PCR. This table holds roughly 100,000 clones, more than 60% found once. The study, taken as a whole, reports: In vitro checks showed that a few CMV-associated chains really do target CMV antigens. Later analysis reportedly placed an Asian-associated ancestry cluster below the roughly 670-donor mean in N-insertions.

What was sequenced was PBMCs. This TCR came from a woman between 45 and 65 years old in good health and CMV-seropositive.

The CDR3 region is CASSYSRDSLNTGELFF. The CDR3 coding sequence is TGCGCCAGCAGCTATTCCCGGGACTCGCTGAACACCGGGGAGCTGTTTTTT. The V and J genes are TRBV5-1 and TRBJ2-2; D is possibly TRBD2 (6 bases). The CDR3 extends over 17 amino acids. Germline CDR1 is SGHRS and CDR2 is YFSETQ. V lost 3 bases, J lost 1 base, and 16 bases lay in between.